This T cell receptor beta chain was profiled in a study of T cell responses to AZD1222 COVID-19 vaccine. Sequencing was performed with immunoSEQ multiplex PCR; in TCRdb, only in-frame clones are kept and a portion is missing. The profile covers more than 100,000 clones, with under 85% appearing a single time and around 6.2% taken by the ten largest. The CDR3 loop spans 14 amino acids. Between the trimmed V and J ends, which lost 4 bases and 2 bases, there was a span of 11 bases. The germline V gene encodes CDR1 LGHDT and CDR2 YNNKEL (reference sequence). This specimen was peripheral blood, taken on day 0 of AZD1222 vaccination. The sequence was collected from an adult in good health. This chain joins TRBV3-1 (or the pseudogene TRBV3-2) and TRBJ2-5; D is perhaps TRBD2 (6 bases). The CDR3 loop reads CASSRSLAQETQYF. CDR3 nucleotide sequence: TGTGCCAGCAGCCGGTCGCTAGCGCAAGAGACCCAGTACTTC.